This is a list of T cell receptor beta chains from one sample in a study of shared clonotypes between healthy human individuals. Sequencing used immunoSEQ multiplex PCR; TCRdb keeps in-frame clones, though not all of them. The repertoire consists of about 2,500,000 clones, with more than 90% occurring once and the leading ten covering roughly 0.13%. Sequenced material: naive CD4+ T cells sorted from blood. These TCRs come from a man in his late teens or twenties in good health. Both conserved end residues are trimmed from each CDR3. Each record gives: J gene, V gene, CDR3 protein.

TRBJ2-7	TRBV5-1	ASSPLYTYEQY
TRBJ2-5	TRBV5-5	ASSPVSLETQY
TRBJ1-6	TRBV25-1	ASSEFQGNNSPLH
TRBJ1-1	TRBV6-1	ASSYRGLNTEAF
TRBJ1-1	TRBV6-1	ASRDGRVQNTEAF
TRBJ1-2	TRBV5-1	ASSLDRPDYGYT
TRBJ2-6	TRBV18	ASSQQGAGANVLT
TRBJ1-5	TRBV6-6	ASRPGNQPQH
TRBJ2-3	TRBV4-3	ASSQDKVSTDTQY
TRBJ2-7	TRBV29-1	SVEVRSRGKGEQY
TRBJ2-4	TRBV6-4	ASSGYRGVDIQY
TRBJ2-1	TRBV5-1	ASNRGTTFGNEQF
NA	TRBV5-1	ASSPGEGFFTYEQY
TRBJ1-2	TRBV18	ASSSDRGPSNYGYT
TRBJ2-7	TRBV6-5	ASSYSIGAYEQY
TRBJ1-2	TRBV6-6	ASTETTGMNYGYT
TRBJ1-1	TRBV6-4	ASSVDRLATEAF
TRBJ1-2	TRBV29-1	SVEEGYYGYT
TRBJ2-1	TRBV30	AWSKAGVNEQF
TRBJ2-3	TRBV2	ASSDPASGRTDTQY
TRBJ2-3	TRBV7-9	ASSLASGGSNTQY
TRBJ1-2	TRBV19	ASSTTGGNYGYT
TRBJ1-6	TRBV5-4	ASSSEPGSNSPLH
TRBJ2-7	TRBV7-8	ASVVGTGINEQY
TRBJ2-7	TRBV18	ASSRGMGNEQY
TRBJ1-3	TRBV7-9	ASSFQATVGNTIY
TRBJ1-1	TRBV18	ASSPDLREAF
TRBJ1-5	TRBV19	ASSIPGTNSNQPQH
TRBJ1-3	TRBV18	ASSQGTAGNTIY
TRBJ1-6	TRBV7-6	ASSLTDRASPLH
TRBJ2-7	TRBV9	APGAGGYEQY
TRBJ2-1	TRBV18	ASSLRERDVLNEQF
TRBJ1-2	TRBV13	ASSRWGQGEGYT
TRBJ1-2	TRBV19	ASWARDGGYT
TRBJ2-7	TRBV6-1	ASSELQGGEQY
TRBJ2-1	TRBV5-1	ASSVSGGAYNEQF
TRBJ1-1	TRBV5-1	ASSLDGTNTEAF
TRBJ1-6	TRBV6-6	ASSYDQARNSPLH
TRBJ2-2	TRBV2	ATPSGSNTGELF
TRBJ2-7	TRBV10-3	AISPTSGGALYEQY
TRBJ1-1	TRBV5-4	ASSFWGRELNTEAF
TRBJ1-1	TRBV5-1	ASSSENTEAF
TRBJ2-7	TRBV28	ASSLSPGIYEQY
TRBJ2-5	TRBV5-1	ASSVRDRGHETQY
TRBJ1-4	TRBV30	AWSGPGAEKLF
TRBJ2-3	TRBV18	ASSPLAVGDTQY
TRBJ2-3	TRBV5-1	ASSKGGSTDTQY
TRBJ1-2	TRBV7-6	ASSPLLLVYGYT
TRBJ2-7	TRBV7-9	ASSLIPAEQY
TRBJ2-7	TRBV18	ASSPSKNSYEQY
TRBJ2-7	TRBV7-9	ASREGDYEQY
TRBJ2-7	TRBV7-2	ASSLAPGPDSGEQY
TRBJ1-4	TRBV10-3	AIRPGQGNEKLF
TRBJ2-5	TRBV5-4	ASSLAGGETQY
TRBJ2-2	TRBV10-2	ASSEMGTGTRTGELF